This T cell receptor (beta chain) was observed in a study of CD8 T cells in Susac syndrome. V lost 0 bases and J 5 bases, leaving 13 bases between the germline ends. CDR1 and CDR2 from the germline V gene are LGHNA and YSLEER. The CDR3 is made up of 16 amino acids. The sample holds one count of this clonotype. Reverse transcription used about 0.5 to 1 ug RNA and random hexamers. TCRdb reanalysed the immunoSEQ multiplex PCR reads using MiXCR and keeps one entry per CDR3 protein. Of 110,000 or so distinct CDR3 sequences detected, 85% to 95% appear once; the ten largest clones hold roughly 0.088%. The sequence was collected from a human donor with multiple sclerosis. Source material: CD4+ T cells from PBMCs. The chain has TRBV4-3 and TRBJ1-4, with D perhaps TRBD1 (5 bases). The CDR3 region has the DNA TGCGCCAGCAGCCAAGATGGTGGGGGTTTGAATGAAAAACTGTTTTTT. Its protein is CASSQDGGGLNEKLFF.